This T cell receptor beta chain was captured by sequencing in a study of post-analysis software for immune sequencing data. General observations from the study: Five TRBV segments, including TRBV5-6, TRBV5-1 and TRBV20-1, were more frequent in patients than controls. Multiple sclerosis patients had significantly lower normalized Chao1 diversity than controls.

Notes on this clonotype: Its antigen is undetermined. One junction end disagrees with the germline gene, perhaps due to a read error.

The library was made from cDNA and included unique molecular identifiers. TCRdb called the PCR reads again in MiXCR, with one record for every CDR3 protein. The table lists fewer than 600,000 distinct CDR3 sequences, approximately 46% of them singletons. CDR1 and CDR2 from the germline V gene are SGHVS and FQNEAQ. This CDR3 is built from 15 residues. The J gene is TRBJ1-5, the V gene TRBV7-8; TRBD1 matches at 7 bases. The TCR originated in a girl between 10 and 17 years old with multiple sclerosis. Sample: blood. The chain's CDR3 is CARRPGGVEFQPQHF. CDR3 DNA: TGTGCCCGCAGGCCAGGGGGGGTCGAATTTCAGCCCCAGCATTTT.